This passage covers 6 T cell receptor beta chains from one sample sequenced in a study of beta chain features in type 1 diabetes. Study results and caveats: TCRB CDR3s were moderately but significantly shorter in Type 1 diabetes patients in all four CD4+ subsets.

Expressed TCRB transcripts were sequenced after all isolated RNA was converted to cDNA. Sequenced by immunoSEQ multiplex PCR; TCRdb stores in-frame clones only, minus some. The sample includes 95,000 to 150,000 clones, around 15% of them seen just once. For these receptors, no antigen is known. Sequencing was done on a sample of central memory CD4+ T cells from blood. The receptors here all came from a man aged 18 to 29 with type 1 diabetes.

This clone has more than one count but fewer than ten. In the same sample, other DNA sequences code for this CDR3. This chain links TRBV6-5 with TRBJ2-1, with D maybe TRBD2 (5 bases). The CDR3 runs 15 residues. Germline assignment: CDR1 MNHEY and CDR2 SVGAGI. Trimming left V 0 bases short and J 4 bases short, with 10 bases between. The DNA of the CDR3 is TGTGCCAGCAGTTACTCAGGCCGGGGTTACAATGAGCAGTTCTTC. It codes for CASSYSGRGYNEQFF.

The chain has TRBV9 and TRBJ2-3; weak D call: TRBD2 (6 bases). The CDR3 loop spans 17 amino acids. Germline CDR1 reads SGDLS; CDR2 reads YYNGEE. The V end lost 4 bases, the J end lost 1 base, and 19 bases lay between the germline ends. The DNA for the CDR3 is TGTGCCAGCAGCCCCGCCCGGGACTCCATTCGCACAGATACGCAGTATTTT. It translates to CASSPARDSIRTDTQYF.

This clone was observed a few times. The CDR3 sequence is CASSYFGPADYGYTF. As DNA, the CDR3 is TGTGCCAGCAGTTACTTCGGCCCGGCGGACTATGGCTACACCTTC. The V call is TRBV6-6, the J call TRBJ1-2; no clear D. CDR3 size: 15 residues. The V and J ends lost 1 base and 3 bases respectively, with 12 bases between them. Germline V lookup: CDR1 MNHNY, CDR2 SVGAGI (reference sequence).

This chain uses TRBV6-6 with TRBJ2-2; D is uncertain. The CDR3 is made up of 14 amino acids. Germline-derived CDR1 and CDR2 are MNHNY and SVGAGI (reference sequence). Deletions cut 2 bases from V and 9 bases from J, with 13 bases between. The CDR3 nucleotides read TGTGCCAGCAGTTACGGGCGGATTCAAAGGGAGCTGTTTTTT. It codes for CASSYGRIQRELFF.

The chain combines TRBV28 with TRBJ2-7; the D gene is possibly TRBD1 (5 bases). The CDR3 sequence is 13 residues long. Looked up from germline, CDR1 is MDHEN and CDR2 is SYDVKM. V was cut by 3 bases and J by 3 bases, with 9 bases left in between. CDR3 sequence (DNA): TGTGCCAGCAGTTTGTTAGGGGTCTACGAGCAGTACTTC. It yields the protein CASSLLGVYEQYF.

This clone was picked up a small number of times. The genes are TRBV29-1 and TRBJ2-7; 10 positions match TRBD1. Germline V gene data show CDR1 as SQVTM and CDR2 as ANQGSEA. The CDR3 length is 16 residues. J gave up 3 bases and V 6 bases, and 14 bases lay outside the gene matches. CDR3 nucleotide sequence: TGCAGCGTCGCAACTCCATCGACAGGGGGCTTCTACGAGCAGTACTTC. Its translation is CSVATPSTGGFYEQYF.